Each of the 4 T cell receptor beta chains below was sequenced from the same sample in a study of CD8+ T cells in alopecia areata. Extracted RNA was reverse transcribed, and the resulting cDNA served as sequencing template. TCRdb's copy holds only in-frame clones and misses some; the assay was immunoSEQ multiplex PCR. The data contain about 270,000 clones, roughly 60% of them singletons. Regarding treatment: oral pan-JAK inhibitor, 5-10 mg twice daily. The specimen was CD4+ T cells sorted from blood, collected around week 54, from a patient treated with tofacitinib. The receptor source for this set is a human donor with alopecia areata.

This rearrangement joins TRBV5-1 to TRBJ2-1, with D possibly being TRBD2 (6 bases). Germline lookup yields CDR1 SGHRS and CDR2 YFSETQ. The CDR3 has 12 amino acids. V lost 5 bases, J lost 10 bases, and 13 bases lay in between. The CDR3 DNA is TGCGCCAGCAGTTCTACAAGCGGGGAGCAGTTCTTC. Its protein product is CASSSTSGEQFF.

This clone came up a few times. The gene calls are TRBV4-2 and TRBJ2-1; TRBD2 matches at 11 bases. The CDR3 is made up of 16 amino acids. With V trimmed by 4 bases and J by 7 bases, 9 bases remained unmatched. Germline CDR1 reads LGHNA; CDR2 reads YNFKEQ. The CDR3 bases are TGTGCCAGCAGCCCCCCGGTAGCGGGGGGGCCTAATGAGCAGTTCTTC. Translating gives CASSPPVAGGPNEQFF.

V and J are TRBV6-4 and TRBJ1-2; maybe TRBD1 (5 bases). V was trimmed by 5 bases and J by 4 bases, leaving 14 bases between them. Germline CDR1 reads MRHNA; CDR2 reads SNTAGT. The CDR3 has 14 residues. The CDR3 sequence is CASSSGTDAYGYTF. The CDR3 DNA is TGTGCCAGCAGTTCGGGGACGGATGCCTATGGCTACACCTTC.

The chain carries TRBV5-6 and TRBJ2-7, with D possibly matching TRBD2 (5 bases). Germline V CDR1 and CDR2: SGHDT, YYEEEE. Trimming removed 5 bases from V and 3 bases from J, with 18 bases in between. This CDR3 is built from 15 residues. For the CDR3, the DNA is TGTGCCAGCAGTGCGGGTGGCAGGAAGGTCTACGAGCAGTACTTC. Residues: CASSAGGRKVYEQYF.